This entry describes one T cell receptor beta chain. The antigen is not known. The data are from a study of graft-versus-host responses after intestinal transplantation. Study-level background: For approximately three years after anti-thymocyte globulin induction, all recipients took tacrolimus and steroids. Study-level findings and limits: GvH clonotypes were identified within recipient marrow, with a subset emerging first in ileum or blood.

Germline assignment: CDR1 MNHNS and CDR2 SASEGT. The CDR3 is 14 residues long. Trimming left V 3 bases short and J 3 bases short, with 11 bases between. Produced via immunoSEQ multiplex PCR; TCRdb's table is partial and in-frame only. The sample consists of tens of thousands of clones, 70% to 90% of them appearing once. The sequenced sample was unstimulated CD4+ T cells sorted from spleen or lymph node cells, obtained before intestinal transplant. The chain employs TRBV6-1 and TRBJ1-1, with D unresolved. The source is a human donor who received an intestinal transplant. The CDR3 protein is CASSDRVGHTEAFF. In DNA form, the CDR3 reads TGTGCCAGCAGTGACCGCGTTGGGCACACTGAAGCTTTCTTT.